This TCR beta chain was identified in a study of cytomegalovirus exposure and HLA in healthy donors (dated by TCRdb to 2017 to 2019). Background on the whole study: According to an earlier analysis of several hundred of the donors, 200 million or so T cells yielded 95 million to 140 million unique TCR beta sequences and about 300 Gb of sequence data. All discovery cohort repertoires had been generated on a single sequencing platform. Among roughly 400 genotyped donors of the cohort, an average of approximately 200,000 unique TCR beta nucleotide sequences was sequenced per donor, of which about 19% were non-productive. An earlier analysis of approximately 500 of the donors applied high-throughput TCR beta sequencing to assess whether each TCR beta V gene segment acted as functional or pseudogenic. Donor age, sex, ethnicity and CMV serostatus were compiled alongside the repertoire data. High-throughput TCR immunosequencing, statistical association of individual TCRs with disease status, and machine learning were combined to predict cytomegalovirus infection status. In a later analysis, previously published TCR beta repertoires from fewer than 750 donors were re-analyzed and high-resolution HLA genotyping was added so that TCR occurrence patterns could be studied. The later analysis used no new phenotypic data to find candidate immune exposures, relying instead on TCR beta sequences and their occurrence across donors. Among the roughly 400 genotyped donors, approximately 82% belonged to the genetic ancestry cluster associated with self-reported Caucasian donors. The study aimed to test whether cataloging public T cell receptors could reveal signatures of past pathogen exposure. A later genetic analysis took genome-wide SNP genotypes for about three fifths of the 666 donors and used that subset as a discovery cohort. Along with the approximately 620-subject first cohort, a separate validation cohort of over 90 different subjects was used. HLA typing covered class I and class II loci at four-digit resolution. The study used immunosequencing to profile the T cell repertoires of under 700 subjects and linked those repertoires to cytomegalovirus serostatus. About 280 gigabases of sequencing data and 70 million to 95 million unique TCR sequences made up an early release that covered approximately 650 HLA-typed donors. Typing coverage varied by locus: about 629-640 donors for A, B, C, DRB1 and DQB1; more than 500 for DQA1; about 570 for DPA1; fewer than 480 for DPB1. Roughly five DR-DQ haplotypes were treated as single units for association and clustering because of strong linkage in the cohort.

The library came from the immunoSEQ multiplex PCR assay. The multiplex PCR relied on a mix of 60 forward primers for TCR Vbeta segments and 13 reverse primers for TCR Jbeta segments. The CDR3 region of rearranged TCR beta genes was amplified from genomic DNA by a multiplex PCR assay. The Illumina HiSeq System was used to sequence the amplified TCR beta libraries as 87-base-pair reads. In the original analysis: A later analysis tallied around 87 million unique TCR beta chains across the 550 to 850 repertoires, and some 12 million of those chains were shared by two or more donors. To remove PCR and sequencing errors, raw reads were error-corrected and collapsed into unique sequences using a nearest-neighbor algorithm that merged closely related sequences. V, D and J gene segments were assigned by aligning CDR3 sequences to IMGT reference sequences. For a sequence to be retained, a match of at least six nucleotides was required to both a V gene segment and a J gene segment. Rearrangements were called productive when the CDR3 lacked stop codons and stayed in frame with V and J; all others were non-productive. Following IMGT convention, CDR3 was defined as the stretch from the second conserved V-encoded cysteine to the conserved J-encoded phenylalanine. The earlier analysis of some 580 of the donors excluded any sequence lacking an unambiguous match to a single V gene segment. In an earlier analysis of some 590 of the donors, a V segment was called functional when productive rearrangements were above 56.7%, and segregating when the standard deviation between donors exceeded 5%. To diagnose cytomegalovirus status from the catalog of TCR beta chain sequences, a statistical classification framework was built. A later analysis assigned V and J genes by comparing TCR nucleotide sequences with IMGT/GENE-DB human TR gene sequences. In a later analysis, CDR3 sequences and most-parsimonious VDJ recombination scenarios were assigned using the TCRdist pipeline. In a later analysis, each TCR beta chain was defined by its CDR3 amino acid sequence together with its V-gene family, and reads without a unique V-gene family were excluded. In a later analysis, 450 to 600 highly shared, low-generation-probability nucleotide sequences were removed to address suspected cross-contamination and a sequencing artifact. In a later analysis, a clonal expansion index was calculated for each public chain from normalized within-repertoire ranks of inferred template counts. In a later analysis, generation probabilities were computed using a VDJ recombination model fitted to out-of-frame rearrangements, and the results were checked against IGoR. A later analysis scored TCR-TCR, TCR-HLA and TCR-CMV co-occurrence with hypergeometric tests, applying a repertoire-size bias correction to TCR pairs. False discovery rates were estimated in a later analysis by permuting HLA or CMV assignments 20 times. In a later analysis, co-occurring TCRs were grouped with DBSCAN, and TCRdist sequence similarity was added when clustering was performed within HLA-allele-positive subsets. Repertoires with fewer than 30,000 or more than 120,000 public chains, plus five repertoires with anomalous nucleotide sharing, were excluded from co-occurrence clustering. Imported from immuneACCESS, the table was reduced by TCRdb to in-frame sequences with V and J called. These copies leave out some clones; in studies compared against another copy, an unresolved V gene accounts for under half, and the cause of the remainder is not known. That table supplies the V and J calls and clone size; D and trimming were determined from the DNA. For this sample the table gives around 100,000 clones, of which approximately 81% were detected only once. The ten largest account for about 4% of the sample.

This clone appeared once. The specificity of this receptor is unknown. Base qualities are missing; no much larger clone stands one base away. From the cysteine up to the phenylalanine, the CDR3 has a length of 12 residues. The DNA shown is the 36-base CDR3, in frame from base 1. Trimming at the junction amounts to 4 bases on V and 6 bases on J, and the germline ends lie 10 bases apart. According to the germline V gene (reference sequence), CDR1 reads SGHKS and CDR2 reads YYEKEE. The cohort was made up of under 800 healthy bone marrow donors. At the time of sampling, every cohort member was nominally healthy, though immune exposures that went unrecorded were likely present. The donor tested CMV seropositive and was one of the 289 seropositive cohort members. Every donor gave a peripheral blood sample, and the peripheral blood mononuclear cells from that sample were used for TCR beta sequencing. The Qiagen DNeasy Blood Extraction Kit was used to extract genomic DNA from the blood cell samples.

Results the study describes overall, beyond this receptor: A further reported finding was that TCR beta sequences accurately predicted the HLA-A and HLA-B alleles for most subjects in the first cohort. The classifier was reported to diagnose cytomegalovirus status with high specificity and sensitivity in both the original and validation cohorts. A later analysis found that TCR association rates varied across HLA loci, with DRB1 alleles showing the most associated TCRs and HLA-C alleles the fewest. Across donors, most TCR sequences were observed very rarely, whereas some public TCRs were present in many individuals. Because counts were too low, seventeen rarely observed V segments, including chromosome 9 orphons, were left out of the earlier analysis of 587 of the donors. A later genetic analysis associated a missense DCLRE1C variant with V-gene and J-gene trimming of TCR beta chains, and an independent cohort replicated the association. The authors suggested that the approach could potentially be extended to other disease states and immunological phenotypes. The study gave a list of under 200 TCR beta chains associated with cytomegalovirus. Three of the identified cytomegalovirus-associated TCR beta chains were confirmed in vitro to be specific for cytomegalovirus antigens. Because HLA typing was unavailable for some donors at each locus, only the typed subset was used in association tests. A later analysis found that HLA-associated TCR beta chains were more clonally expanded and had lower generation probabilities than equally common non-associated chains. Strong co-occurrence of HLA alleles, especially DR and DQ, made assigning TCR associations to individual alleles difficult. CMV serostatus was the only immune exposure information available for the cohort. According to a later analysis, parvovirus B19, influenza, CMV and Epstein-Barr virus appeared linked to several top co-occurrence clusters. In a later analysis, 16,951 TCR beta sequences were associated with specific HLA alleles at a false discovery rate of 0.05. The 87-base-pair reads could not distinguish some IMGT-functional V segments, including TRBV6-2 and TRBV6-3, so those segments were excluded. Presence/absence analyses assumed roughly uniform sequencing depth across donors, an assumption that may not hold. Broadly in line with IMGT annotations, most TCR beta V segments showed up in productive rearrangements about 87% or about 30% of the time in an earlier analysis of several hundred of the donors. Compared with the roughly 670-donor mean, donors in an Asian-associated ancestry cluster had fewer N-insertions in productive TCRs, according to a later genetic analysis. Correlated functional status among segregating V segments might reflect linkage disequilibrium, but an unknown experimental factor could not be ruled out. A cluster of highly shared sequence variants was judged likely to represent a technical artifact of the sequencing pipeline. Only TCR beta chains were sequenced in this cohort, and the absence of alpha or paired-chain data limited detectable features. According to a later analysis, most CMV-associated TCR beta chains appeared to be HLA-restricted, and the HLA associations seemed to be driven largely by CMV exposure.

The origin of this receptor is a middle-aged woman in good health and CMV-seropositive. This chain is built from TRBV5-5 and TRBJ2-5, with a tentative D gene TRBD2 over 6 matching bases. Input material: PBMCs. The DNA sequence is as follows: TGTGCCAGCAGCACGGAGGGTCAGACCCAGTACTTC. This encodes CASSTEGQTQYF.